Given below is one TCR beta chain in context. What it binds is not known. This entry comes from a study of T cells in Graves' hyperthyroidism and ophthalmopathy. Study-wide results and caveats: The majority of expanded thyroid clonotypes above 0.001 also appeared in blood. Ophthalmopathy prediction by the model preceded onset by a median 6.5 months.

Amplification of TCR beta CDR3 regions used RNA as the template. An initial round of RT-PCR targeting the TCR CDR3 relied on the HTBI primer set. MiXCR was run by TCRdb on the multiplex PCR reads, yielding one entry per CDR3 protein. The table shows 550,000 to 600,000 distinct CDR3 sequences, with just over 45% occurring only once. CDR3 size: 15 residues. V was pared by 6 bases and J by 3 bases, with 15 bases between. Germline CDR1 MNHEY, CDR2 SVGAGI. Patients showing uncontrolled infection, other autoimmune disease, pregnancy or lactation were ineligible. The sequence was collected from an adult woman with Graves' disease, either hyperthyroidism or ophthalmopathy (not recorded which). This chain uses TRBV6-5 with TRBJ1-5; weak D call: TRBD1 (6 bases). Sequencing used peripheral blood or thyroid tissue (not recorded which). CDR3 protein: CASSPRGQANQPQHF. CDR3 DNA sequence: TGTGCCAGCAGCCCCCGGGGGCAGGCCAATCAGCCCCAGCATTTT.